The rows below give T cell receptor beta chains drawn from one sample of a study of blood T cell repertoires in COVID-19. Clones were read by immunoSEQ multiplex PCR, and TCRdb kept only the in-frame ones, dropping some. This sample yields roughly 200,000 clones, of which 80% to 90% are seen a single time; 6.2% belongs to the top ten. Sequencing was carried out using peripheral blood. These receptors came from a man aged 55 to 69 who had recovered from COVID-19. Both conserved end residues are part of each CDR3. A D gene is named only where the DNA matches it firmly.

J gene | V gene | D gene | CDR3 protein | CDR3 DNA
TRBJ2-3 | TRBV5-6 | - | CASSLRLTGSDTQYF | TGTGCCAGCAGCTTGCGCTTAACAGGGTCAGATACGCAGTATTTT
TRBJ1-5 | TRBV2 | TRBD1 | CAASTGAQPQHF | TGTGCCGCCTCGACAGGGGCTCAGCCCCAGCATTTT
TRBJ2-1 | TRBV3-1/TRBV3-2 | - | CASSLYSSSLNNEQFF | TGTGCCAGCAGCCTGTATTCTAGTTCCCTCAACAATGAGCAGTTCTTC
TRBJ2-5 | TRBV6-8 | - | CASSYPDSQETQYF | TGTGCCAGCAGTTACCCAGACAGTCAAGAGACCCAGTACTTC
TRBJ2-3 | TRBV5-1 | TRBD2 | CASSTGLAGEDTQYF | TGCGCCAGCAGCACGGGACTAGCGGGAGAAGATACGCAGTATTTT
TRBJ2-7 | TRBV18 | TRBD1 | CASSPGTADYEQYF | TGTGCCAGCTCTCCCGGGACAGCCGATTATGAGCAGTACTTC
TRBJ2-2 | TRBV29-1 | - | CSVIKQMSTGELFF | TGCAGCGTTATCAAACAGATGAGCACCGGGGAGCTGTTTTTT
TRBJ2-7 | TRBV5-1 | - | CASQGFYEQYF | TGCGCCAGCCAGGGATTCTACGAGCAGTACTTC
TRBJ2-2 | TRBV7-3 | TRBD1 | CASSLQGDTGELFF | TGTGCCAGCAGCCTACAGGGGGACACCGGGGAGCTGTTTTTT
TRBJ2-4 | TRBV10-3 | - | CAISESSLAKNIQYF | TGTGCCATCAGTGAGTCCTCTCTAGCCAAAAACATTCAGTACTTC
TRBJ1-2 | TRBV5-4 | TRBD1 | CASSSGGQGAYGYTF | TGTGCCAGCAGCTCGGGAGGACAGGGGGCCTATGGCTACACCTTC
TRBJ2-1 | TRBV7-2 | TRBD2 | CASSGTSGGAPEQFF | TGTGCCAGCAGCGGGACTAGCGGGGGGGCCCCTGAGCAGTTCTTC
TRBJ2-1 | TRBV25-1 | - | CASSDQRADYNEQFF | TGTGCCAGCAGTGATCAGCGGGCAGACTACAATGAGCAGTTCTTC
TRBJ2-7 | TRBV6-5 | - | CASSHLDSSYEQYF | TGTGCCAGCAGCCACCTGGACAGCTCCTACGAGCAGTACTTC
TRBJ2-5 | TRBV27 | TRBD2 | CASSKAGSQETQYF | TGTGCCAGCAGTAAAGCGGGGAGCCAAGAGACCCAGTACTTC
TRBJ2-3 | TRBV10-3 | - | CAISDAPNTDTQYF | TGTGCCATCAGTGACGCCCCTAACACAGATACGCAGTATTTT
TRBJ2-1 | TRBV6-4 | TRBD2 | CASSDVMAGGREQFF | TGTGCCAGCAGTGACGTTATGGCGGGGGGGCGAGAGCAGTTCTTC
TRBJ1-4 | TRBV19 | - | CASSIDPPGSATNEKLFF | TGTGCCAGTAGTATAGATCCACCGGGATCAGCAACTAATGAAAAACTGTTTTTT
TRBJ2-5 | TRBV7-9 | - | CASSFITLQETQYF | TGTGCCAGCAGCTTTATAACTCTGCAAGAGACCCAGTACTTC
TRBJ1-5 | TRBV19 | - | CASSGPFLSNQPQHF | TGTGCCAGTAGTGGCCCATTTCTTAGCAATCAGCCCCAGCATTTT
TRBJ1-2 | TRBV5-5 | - | CASSFDSTYGYTF | TGTGCCAGCAGCTTTGACAGCACCTATGGCTACACCTTC
TRBJ1-1 | TRBV6-4 | - | CASSVRLNTEAFF | TGTGCCAGCAGTGTCCGTCTCAACACTGAAGCTTTCTTT
TRBJ2-1 | TRBV3-1/TRBV3-2 | TRBD2 | CASSPGLAGGASYNEQFF | TGTGCCAGCAGCCCGGGACTAGCGGGGGGCGCCTCCTACAATGAGCAGTTCTTC
TRBJ2-1 | TRBV6-1 | - | CASSEIRVREFF | TGTGCCAGCAGTGAAATACGTGTCAGGGAGTTCTTC
TRBJ2-7 | TRBV3-1/TRBV3-2 | TRBD2 | CASSQARLAGEAYEQYF | TGTGCCAGCAGCCAAGCCCGACTAGCGGGAGAAGCCTACGAGCAGTACTTC
TRBJ1-5 | TRBV4-1 | - | CASSQAYSQSYSNQPQHF | TGCGCCAGCAGCCAAGCGTACAGCCAGAGCTATAGCAATCAGCCCCAGCATTTT
TRBJ1-3 | TRBV9 | - | CASTSGSSGNTIYF | TGTGCCAGCACCTCCGGGAGCTCTGGAAACACCATATATTTT